This TCR beta chain was sequenced for a study of cytomegalovirus exposure and HLA in healthy donors. V was pared by 4 bases and J by 5 bases, with 13 bases between. Germline assignment: CDR1 SGHTS and CDR2 YDEGEE. This CDR3 is built from 13 residues. 13 Jbeta primers and 60 Vbeta primers were used for the PCR. Method: immunoSEQ multiplex PCR; TCRdb's copy keeps in-frame clones and lacks some. The sample has some 150,000 clones, around nine tenths seen once. The source is a woman in her twenties or thirties in good health and CMV-seronegative. The chain employs TRBV5-8 and TRBJ2-7; weak D call: TRBD2 (6 bases). The sample comprised PBMCs. The CDR3 protein is CASSPEGSHEQYF. CDR3 nucleotides: TGTGCCAGCAGCCCGGAGGGGTCCCACGAGCAGTACTTC.